The 23 T cell receptor beta chains reported below all come from one sample, sequenced in a study of blood T cells in healthy people across ages. PCR was performed a second time for roughly 7 to 11 cycles using a sample-barcoded 5' primer and a J-beta primer mix. TCRdb fed the 5' RACE reads into MiXCR, producing one record per CDR3 protein. The sample lists 750,000 to 950,000 distinct CDR3 sequences; about 48% were seen once. Sequencing was performed on blood. The origin of the receptors is a man older than 75 in good health.

J is TRBJ2-7 and V is TRBV27, with D possibly TRBD2 on 5 matching bases. The length of the CDR3 is 14 residues. Deletions cut 7 bases from V and 6 bases from J, with 19 bases between. Germline-derived CDR1 and CDR2 are MNHEY and SMNVEV (reference sequence). The CDR3 loop is CASTILPGVSEQYF. In DNA, the CDR3 is TGTGCCAGCACAATACTGCCCGGGGTGAGCGAGCAGTACTTC.

The chain couples TRBV20-1 to TRBJ2-7; 7 bases fit TRBD1. The CDR3 is made up of 13 amino acids. Germline V CDR1 and CDR2: DFQATT, SNEGSKA (reference sequence). The trim removed 4 bases at V and 3 bases at J, leaving 6 bases unmatched. The CDR3 reads CSANRQGRYEQYF. CDR3 nucleotides: TGCAGTGCTAACCGACAGGGACGCTACGAGCAGTACTTC.

The CDR3 here is CASTPTHNYGYTF. CDR3 coding DNA: TGTGCCAGCACACCTACACACAACTATGGCTACACCTTC. J is TRBJ1-2 and V is TRBV12-3 or TRBV12-4, with D unresolved. The CDR3 consists of 13 residues. V was pared by 7 bases and J by 2 bases, with 11 bases between.

CDR3 sequence reads: CASRIAGIAKNIQYF. The CDR3 nucleotides read TGTGCCAGCAGAATAGCGGGAATAGCCAAAAACATTCAGTACTTC. The chain carries TRBV2 and TRBJ2-4, with 8 bases aligning to TRBD2. Germline lookup yields CDR1 SNHLY and CDR2 FYNNEI. The CDR3 length is 15 residues. Losses at the gene ends were 6 bases for V and 0 bases for J; bases not matched to a gene: 4.

This clonotype turned up a few times. This chain links TRBV18 with TRBJ2-5; tentatively, D is TRBD2 (5 bases). The CDR3 runs to 14 residues. The germline V gene encodes CDR1 KGHSH and CDR2 LQKENI. The V end lost 3 bases, the J end lost 11 bases, and 19 bases lay between the germline ends. DNA for the CDR3: TGTGCCAGCTCACCGATTGGCAGCCAAAGGGAGCAGTACTTC. Amino acids: CASSPIGSQREQYF.

The V gene is TRBV27, the J gene TRBJ2-7; D unresolved. Deletions cut 3 bases from V and 2 bases from J, with 11 bases between. Germline V gives CDR1 MNHEY, CDR2 SMNVEV (reference sequence). CDR3 length: 14 amino acids. CDR3 nucleotide sequence: TGTGCCAGCAGTTTTCAGCTTGGGCCCTACGAGCAGTACTTC. This gives the protein CASSFQLGPYEQYF.

This clonotype was seen more than once but under ten times. V is TRBV11-2 and J is TRBJ2-7, with 10 nucleotides matching TRBD2. CDR3 length equals 12 residues. V shed 7 bases, J shed 4 bases, and the junction held 1 base outside the gene matches. Germline CDR1 SGHAT, CDR2 FQNNGV. The chain's CDR3 is CASKREGYEQYF. Here the CDR3 DNA reads TGTGCCAGCAAGCGGGAGGGGTACGAGCAGTACTTC.

The chain recombines TRBV4-2 with TRBJ2-7; TRBD1 or TRBD2 may be the D gene (5 bases each). The CDR3 consists of 14 residues. V shed 3 bases and J shed 2 bases, with 11 bases lying between them. Per germline, CDR1 LGHNA and CDR2 YNFKEQ. DNA for the CDR3: TGTGCCAGCAGCCACTGGGACGGGCCCTACGAGCAGTACTTC. Encoded protein: CASSHWDGPYEQYF.

This clonotype has only a few counts. This CDR3 is CASRETSGINEQFF. In nucleotides, the CDR3 is TGTGCCAGCAGAGAGACTAGCGGGATAAATGAGCAGTTCTTC. The chain is built from TRBV12-3 or TRBV12-4 and TRBJ2-1; 11 bases are a match to TRBD2. CDR3 size: 14 residues. The V and J ends lost 6 bases and 7 bases, in that order; junction bases with no gene match: 5.

The chain joins TRBV18 to TRBJ1-3; no clear D gene. The germline CDR1 and CDR2 sequences are KGHSH and LQKENI. V was pared by 3 bases and J by 3 bases, with 9 bases between. The CDR3 is 14 residues long. In DNA, the CDR3 is TGTGCCAGCTCACCGAGTGGTGGTGGAAACACCATATATTTT. Protein sequence: CASSPSGGGNTIYF.

A few counts support this clonotype. The rearrangement joins TRBV3-1 to TRBJ1-2, with D perhaps TRBD1 (6 bases). There are 15 residues in the CDR3. The germline CDR1 and CDR2 sequences are LGHDT and YNNKEL (reference sequence). The germline V and J ends were trimmed by 4 bases and 8 bases, with 20 bases remaining between them. The CDR3 reads CASSRALTGPFGYTF. CDR3 nucleotides: TGTGCCAGCAGCCGGGCCTTGACAGGACCCTTCGGCTACACCTTC.

This clonotype was recorded a few times. The rearrangement uses TRBV7-2 and TRBJ2-5; 7 bases are shared with TRBD2. From germline, CDR1 is SGHTA and CDR2 FQGNSA. CDR3 size: 13 residues. With 1 base clipped from V and 9 bases from J, the junction kept 5 bases outside the gene matches. The CDR3 protein is CASSLVKGRAQYF. CDR3 DNA sequence: TGTGCCAGCAGCTTAGTGAAGGGGAGGGCCCAGTACTTC.

This clonotype was picked up a small number of times. The chain couples TRBV29-1 to TRBJ2-7, with no clear D. This CDR3 has 10 residues. Trimming stripped 4 bases from V and 4 bases from J, with 5 bases between. Germline values: CDR1 SQVTM, CDR2 ANQGSEA. The CDR3 region is CSVGSYEQYF. As DNA, the CDR3 is TGCAGCGTTGGGAGTTACGAGCAGTACTTC.

The chain has TRBV6-5 and TRBJ2-5; D is possibly TRBD2 (6 bases). V lost 7 bases and J 4 bases, leaving 10 bases between the germline ends. Germline CDR1 reads MNHEY; CDR2 reads SVGAGI. CDR3 length equals 12 residues. The CDR3 spells CASTGGRETQYF. The CDR3, as DNA: TGTGCCAGCACCGGGGGTAGAGAGACCCAGTACTTC.

The chain carries TRBV27 and TRBJ2-5; the match to TRBD1 covers 9 bases. Germline V gene data show CDR1 as MNHEY and CDR2 as SMNVEV (reference sequence). The CDR3 spans 16 residues. The trim removed 9 bases at V and 5 bases at J, leaving 16 bases unmatched. The CDR3 is CASSLRPGQGRETQYF. For the CDR3, the DNA is TGTGCCAGTAGCTTAAGGCCGGGACAGGGCCGGGAGACCCAGTACTTC.

This sequence joins TRBV7-9 and TRBJ1-2; the D is unclear. The CDR3 totals 12 residues. CDR1 and CDR2 (germline): SEHNR, FQNEAQ (reference sequence). V was pared by 1 base and J by 8 bases, with 8 bases between. The CDR3 DNA follows: TGTGCCAGCAGCTTAGAACCCGACGGCTACACCTTC. Translation: CASSLEPDGYTF.

This clonotype occurred a few times. The rearrangement links TRBV10-3 to TRBJ1-2; D is uncertain. V lost 6 bases, J lost 6 bases, and 14 bases lay in between. Germline V gene data show CDR1 as ENHRY and CDR2 as SYGVKD. This CDR3 spans 13 amino acids. CDR3 region: CAISPLNMDGYTF. The CDR3 nucleotides are TGTGCCATCAGCCCGTTGAATATGGATGGCTACACCTTC.

This clonotype was seen a handful of times. Written as DNA, the CDR3 is TGTGCCAGCAGCCCAAAGATCAGGAAAACCTTCTATGGCTACACCTTC. Amino acids: CASSPKIRKTFYGYTF. The rearrangement joins TRBV7-2 to TRBJ1-2, with no clear D. This CDR3 is built from 16 residues. V was clipped by 5 bases and J by 4 bases, with 20 bases between them. Germline V CDR1 and CDR2: SGHTA, FQGNSA.

The CDR3 region is CASSLPGTSGNNEQYF. As DNA, the CDR3 is TGTGCCAGCAGCTTACCAGGGACTAGCGGGAACAATGAGCAGTACTTC. The chain couples TRBV7-3 to TRBJ2-1; 13 bases align to TRBD2. The DNA end favors TRBJ2-7, so the J call may be wrong. The CDR3 contains 16 residues. Germline V CDR1 and CDR2: SGHTA, FQGTGA.

This clonotype was counted between two and nine times. The chain recombines TRBV20-1 with TRBJ2-7; D remains ambiguous. This CDR3 is 13 amino acids long. Trimming stripped 1 base from V and 1 base from J, with 8 bases between. Germline V CDR1 and CDR2: DFQATT, SNEGSKA (reference sequence). CDR3 residues: CSARADGSYEQYF. CDR3 bases: TGCAGTGCTAGAGCGGACGGGTCCTACGAGCAGTACTTC.

This clonotype showed up just once. Possible read error: a much larger clone is one base away. This chain uses TRBV9 with TRBJ2-1; no clear D gene. Germline CDR1 reads SGDLS; CDR2 reads YYNGEE. The CDR3 loop spans 11 amino acids. Deletions cut 3 bases from V and 6 bases from J, with 4 bases between. CDR3 residues: CASSETNEQFF. Here the CDR3 DNA reads TGTGCCAGCAGCGAAACCAATGAGCAGTTCTTC.

The rearrangement links TRBV6-5 to TRBJ1-1; 7 nucleotides match TRBD1. The CDR3 is 15 amino acids. The V segment lost 0 bases and the J segment 0 bases; nucleotides outside the gene matches: 1. Germline V gives CDR1 MNHEY, CDR2 SVGAGI. For the CDR3, the DNA is TGTGCCAGCAGTTACTCGGGACAGCTGAACACTGAAGCTTTCTTT. It specifies CASSYSGQLNTEAFF.

This clonotype was detected only a few times. V gene TRBV5-5 combines with J gene TRBJ2-7; 7 positions agree with TRBD1. V lost 5 bases, J lost 2 bases, and 10 bases stayed unmatched. The CDR3 covers 15 residues. Looked up from germline, CDR1 is SGHKS and CDR2 is YYEKEE (reference sequence). CDR3 protein: CASRLGLTGAYEQYF. For the CDR3, the DNA is TGTGCCAGCAGATTAGGACTTACAGGGGCCTACGAGCAGTACTTC.